This TCR beta chain was identified in a study of early T cells in non-severe SARS-CoV-2 infection listed by TCRdb under 2021. Regarding the study in general: Because TCR sequencing relied on bulk RNA taken from unsorted whole blood, pairing of alpha and beta chains was not possible. Here is what the overall study found, with its caveats: VDJdb matching was skewed toward anti-spike CD8 responses and likely underestimated virus-specific expansions by missing private and CD4 specificities.

Library method: 5' RACE. Sequencing was carried out with a NextSeq 500. To correct for sequencing error and PCR bias, the TCR library protocol tagged individual cDNA molecules with unique molecular identifiers. Sequencing covered both TCR alpha and beta chains, and within each sample the abundances of alpha and beta sequences were tightly co-correlated. As for how the authors treated the data: Decombinator V4 was used to annotate the V gene, J gene and CDR3 of the TCR sequences. Expanded TCRs were defined as changing significantly between any two time points under a Poisson model with p below 0.0001. Abundances of TCRs were expressed as counts per million after normalisation to the total number of TCRs sequenced in each sample. TRAV1-2 paired with TRAJ12, TRAJ20 or TRAJ33 defined MAIT TCRs, while TRAV10 paired with TRAJ18 defined iNKT TCRs. VDJdb, accessed 1 November 2021, was searched for CMV, EBV and SARS-CoV-2 annotated TCRs, excluding TCRs annotated for multiple antigens. TCRdb reran the public reads through fastp at Q25 and MiXCR, keeping productive beta chains. Entries are consolidated by CDR3 protein sequence, retaining the most common genes and DNA. The V and J calls and clone size are TCRdb's, not the authors'. The sample profile shows 35,000 to 50,000 distinct CDR3 sequences; approximately 6.1% of them were found once. The top ten hold over 10% of the sample.

CDR1 and CDR2, looked up from the germline V gene (reference sequence), are LGHDT and YNNKEL. At the junction V is shortened by 3 bases and J by 0 bases, with 8 bases in between. Counted from cysteine to phenylalanine, this CDR3 has 14 amino acids. Just CDR3 DNA is preserved here, 42 bases in frame from base 1. The study was a case-control design nested within a healthcare worker cohort in London, UK, with weekly nasopharyngeal swab PCR tests and blood sampling. Healthcare workers were recruited during the week of the UK lockdown, between 23 and 31 March 2020, and followed weekly for up to about 15 weeks. As for this clonotype: Its antigen has not been determined. No base qualities exist here, and no much larger clone lies one base off it.

Sequencing was performed on whole blood. This clonotype originated in an adult who was a healthcare worker with PCR-confirmed SARS-CoV-2 infection or an uninfected control (not recorded which). The V and J genes are TRBV3-1 and TRBJ1-2; too little of a D gene remains to name it. The CDR3 protein is CASSQGIPNYGYTF. The bases are TGTGCCAGCAGCCAGGGGATTCCTAACTATGGCTACACCTTC.